Given below is one TCR beta chain in context. Its antigen is not known. The data were taken from a study of cytomegalovirus exposure and HLA in healthy donors. The wider study: Around 200 million T cells yielded 100 million to 130 million unique TCR beta sequences, as an earlier analysis found. The study, taken as a whole, reports: The authors enumerated roughly 160 TCR beta chains as linked to cytomegalovirus. A later analysis showed HLA-associated TCR beta chains outstripping equally common others in clonal expansion.

The CDR3 contains 15 residues. Losses at the gene ends were 1 base for V and 7 bases for J; bases not matched to a gene: 9. Germline loops: CDR1 SGHDN, CDR2 FVKESK. PCR employed 60 Vbeta and 13 Jbeta primers. Assay used: immunoSEQ multiplex PCR; TCRdb lists only in-frame clones, some missing. The data show 150,000 to 200,000 clones, 70% to 80% seen once. The source is a woman between 25 and 40 years old in good health and CMV-seropositive. The J gene is TRBJ2-5, the V gene TRBV14, with TRBD2 identical over 7 bases. The specimen was PBMCs. CDR3 loop: CASSQGPGTTGTQYF. CDR3 sequence (DNA): TGTGCCAGCAGCCAAGGGCCGGGGACTACAGGGACCCAGTACTTC.